This TCR beta chain is drawn from a study of blood T cell dynamics during melanoma immunotherapy. CDR3 length: 13 residues. Germline CDR1 reads MDHEN; CDR2 reads SYDVKM. V lost 4 bases to trimming and J lost 0 bases, with 7 bases between them. A fixed DNA input of around 0.35 ug was used per bulk PBMC sample. Clones were read by immunoSEQ multiplex PCR, and TCRdb kept only the in-frame ones, dropping some. Seen here are roughly 29,000 clones, 65% to 85% observed once, and the top ten hold 10%. Indicated time point: week 3, after first cycle of checkpoint inhibitor. Samples come from before therapy and from week 3 after the first blockade cycle. Disease control meant complete response, partial response or stable disease at 12 weeks. Patients had no prior systemic cancer treatment, immunosuppressants or other active cancers.

The sequence derives from a human donor with melanoma. The chain links TRBV28 to TRBJ2-7; no definite D call. The sequences come from blood, collected from a patient treated with checkpoint blockade. The CDR3 region has the DNA TGTGCCAGCAGTTATACGAGCTCCTACGAGCAGTACTTC. This encodes CASSYTSSYEQYF. The variable domain in full, with the rest retrieved from reference TRBV28 and TRBJ2-7, is DVKVTQSSRYLVKRTGEKVFLECVQDMDHENMFWYRQDPGLGLRLIYFSYDVKMKEKGDIPEGYSVSREKKERFSLILESASTNQTSMYLCASSYTSSYEQYFGPGTRLTVT.